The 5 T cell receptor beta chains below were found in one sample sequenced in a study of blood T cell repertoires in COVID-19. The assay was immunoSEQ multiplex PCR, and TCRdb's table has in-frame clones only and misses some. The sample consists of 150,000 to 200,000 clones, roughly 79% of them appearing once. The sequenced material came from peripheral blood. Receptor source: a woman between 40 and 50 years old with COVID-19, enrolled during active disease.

CDR3: CASSYGGQPYGYTF. The CDR3 DNA follows: TGTGCCAGCAGTTACGGGGGACAACCATATGGCTACACCTTC. This chain connects TRBV6-5 to TRBJ1-2; possibly TRBD1 for D (6 bases). Germline CDR1 reads MNHEY; CDR2 reads SVGAGI. This CDR3 has 14 residues. V dropped 2 bases and J dropped 5 bases, with 12 bases sitting between them.

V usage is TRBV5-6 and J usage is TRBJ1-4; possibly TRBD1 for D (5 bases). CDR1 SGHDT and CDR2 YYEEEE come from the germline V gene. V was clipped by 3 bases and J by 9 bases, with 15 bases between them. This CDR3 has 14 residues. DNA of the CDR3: TGTGCCAGCAGCTCGTGGGCAGGGCGGAAAAAACTGTTTTTT. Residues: CASSSWAGRKKLFF.

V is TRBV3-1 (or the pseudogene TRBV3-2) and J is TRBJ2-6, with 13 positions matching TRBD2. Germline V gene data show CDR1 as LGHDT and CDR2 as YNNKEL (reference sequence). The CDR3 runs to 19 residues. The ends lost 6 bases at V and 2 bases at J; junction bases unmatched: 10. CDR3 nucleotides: TGTGCCAGCAGTAAACTAGCGGGGGGGCCAAGCGCTGGGGCCAACGTCCTGACTTTC. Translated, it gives CASSKLAGGPSAGANVLTF.

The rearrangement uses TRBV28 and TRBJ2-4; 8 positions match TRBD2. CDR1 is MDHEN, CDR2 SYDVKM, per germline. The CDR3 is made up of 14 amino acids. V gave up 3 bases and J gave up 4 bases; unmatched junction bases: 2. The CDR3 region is CASSFQRGKNIQYF. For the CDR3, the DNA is TGTGCCAGCAGTTTCCAGCGGGGGAAAAACATTCAGTACTTC.

The CDR3 DNA reads as TGTGCCAGCAGTTTATGCGAGGGGGGAGGGCCGGAAGATACGCAGTATTTT. Its protein is CASSLCEGGGPEDTQYF. The V call is TRBV28, the J call TRBJ2-3, with D perhaps TRBD2 (7 bases). The CDR3 has 17 residues. V was cut by 0 bases and J by 5 bases, with 18 bases left in between. The V gene's germline CDR1 is MDHEN and CDR2 SYDVKM.